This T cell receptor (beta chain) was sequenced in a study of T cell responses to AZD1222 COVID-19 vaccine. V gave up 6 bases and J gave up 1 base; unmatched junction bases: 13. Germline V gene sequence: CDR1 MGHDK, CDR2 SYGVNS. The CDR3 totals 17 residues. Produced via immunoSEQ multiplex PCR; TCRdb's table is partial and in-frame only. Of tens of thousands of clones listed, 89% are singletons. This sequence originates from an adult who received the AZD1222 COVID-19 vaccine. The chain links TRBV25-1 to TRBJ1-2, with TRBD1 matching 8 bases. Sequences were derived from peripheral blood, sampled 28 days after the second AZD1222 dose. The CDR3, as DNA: TGTGCCAGCAGCCGGGGGAGGGGACAGGACTTTAACTATGGCTACACCTTC. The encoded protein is CASSRGRGQDFNYGYTF.